The T cell receptor (beta chain) described here comes from a study of T-cell reconstitution after alpha-beta-depleted transplantation in children. Regarding the study as a whole: Newly produced T cells mostly accounted for T-cell counts and diversity one year post-transplant. The study reportedly traced alpha-beta T cells about two months after transplant to several hundred expanded graft clones. Some patients' high day-60 TCRbeta diversity was traced to surviving recipient T cells and thymic progenitors.

V shed 3 bases and J shed 5 bases, with 14 bases lying between them. Germline assignment: CDR1 SEHNR and CDR2 FQNEAQ (reference sequence). The CDR3 is 15 residues long. On this clonotype itself: Its target is unknown.

Molecular barcoding with unique molecular identifiers was used for the TCRbeta library. TCRdb re-called the PCR reads through MiXCR, storing one row per CDR3 protein. The top ten hold 27% of the sample, which has around 450,000 distinct CDR3 sequences, roughly 44% seen once. V and J are TRBV7-9 and TRBJ2-1, with a possible D match to TRBD1 (7 bases). This clonotype was sampled from a girl aged 2 to 9 with aplastic anemia, due to receive a stem cell transplant. The input for sequencing was PBMCs, taken before TCRalphabeta/CD19-depleted stem cell transplant. CDR3 protein: CASSFKDRRDNEQFF. DNA of the CDR3: TGTGCCAGCAGCTTCAAGGACAGGAGGGACAATGAGCAGTTCTTC.